This record looks at one TCR beta chain sequence and its context. Its antigen is unknown. The data stem from a study of cytomegalovirus exposure and HLA in healthy donors. Vbeta (60) and Jbeta (13) primers were used in the PCR. Using immunoSEQ multiplex PCR, the repertoire was profiled, and TCRdb retains in-frame clones only, with some absent. The sample contains roughly 150,000 clones, about four fifths of which appear only once. General observations from the study: Reportedly, TCR beta sequences accurately predicted HLA-A and HLA-B alleles in most subjects. High sensitivity and specificity were reportedly achieved when the classifier diagnosed cytomegalovirus status. Presence/absence analyses supposed approximately even sequencing depth among donors.

CDR1 and CDR2 (germline): LNHDA, SQIVND (reference sequence). The CDR3 runs to 16 residues. The V and J ends lost 3 bases and 1 base respectively, with 15 bases between them. Healthy bone marrow donors made up the donor group. Source material: PBMCs. The source of this sequence is a girl aged 10 to 17 in good health and CMV-seropositive. V is TRBV19 and J is TRBJ2-5; TRBD1 is a possible D gene (6 bases). CDR3 amino acids: CASSISWQGLQETQYF. The CDR3 coding sequence is TGTGCCAGTAGTATTTCATGGCAGGGGCTCCAAGAGACCCAGTACTTC.